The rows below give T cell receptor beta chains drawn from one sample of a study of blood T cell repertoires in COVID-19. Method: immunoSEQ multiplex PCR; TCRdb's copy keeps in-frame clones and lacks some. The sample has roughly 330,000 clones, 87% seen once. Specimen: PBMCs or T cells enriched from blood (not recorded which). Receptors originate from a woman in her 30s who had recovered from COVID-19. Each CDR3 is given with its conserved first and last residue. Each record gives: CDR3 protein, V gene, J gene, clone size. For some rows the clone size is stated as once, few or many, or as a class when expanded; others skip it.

cdr3_aa: CASRGVSYEQYF; v_call: TRBV10-3; j_call: TRBJ2-7; clone_size: -
cdr3_aa: CASTRAWEAGELFF; v_call: TRBV5-1; j_call: TRBJ2-2; clone_size: -
cdr3_aa: CASSPRTGLLETQYF; v_call: TRBV19; j_call: TRBJ2-5; clone_size: -
cdr3_aa: CATSDPGLQIGYTF; v_call: TRBV24-1; j_call: TRBJ1-2; clone_size: -
cdr3_aa: CASSVALSGRVSSYNEQFF; v_call: TRBV9; j_call: TRBJ2-1; clone_size: -
cdr3_aa: CASSLSGGAMNTQYF; v_call: TRBV7-6; j_call: TRBJ2-3; clone_size: -
cdr3_aa: CASSVADRGAGETQYF; v_call: TRBV9; j_call: TRBJ2-5; clone_size: -
cdr3_aa: CASSTGPPGNTIYF; v_call: TRBV6-5; j_call: TRBJ1-3; clone_size: -
cdr3_aa: CASRTAGWDSPLHF; v_call: TRBV6-5; j_call: TRBJ1-6; clone_size: -
cdr3_aa: CASSPGGDYGYTF; v_call: TRBV27; j_call: TRBJ1-2; clone_size: -
cdr3_aa: CASSIDYTTASGYSNQPQHF; v_call: TRBV19; j_call: TRBJ1-5; clone_size: few
cdr3_aa: CASSFPGGRKPPYEQYF; v_call: TRBV28; j_call: TRBJ2-7; clone_size: -
cdr3_aa: CASSLTEYSSPLHF; v_call: TRBV27; j_call: TRBJ1-6; clone_size: few
cdr3_aa: CASRGEGFPETQYF; v_call: TRBV6-6; j_call: TRBJ2-5; clone_size: -
cdr3_aa: CASGLAGWGYTF; v_call: TRBV12-5; j_call: TRBJ1-2; clone_size: -
cdr3_aa: CASSPGAGNTIYF; v_call: TRBV11-2; j_call: TRBJ1-3; clone_size: -
cdr3_aa: CASSPGQSSSYEQYF; v_call: TRBV4-3; j_call: TRBJ2-7; clone_size: -
cdr3_aa: CASSQGNRVQETQYF; v_call: TRBV3-1/TRBV3-2; j_call: TRBJ2-5; clone_size: few
cdr3_aa: CASSFQGPYEQYF; v_call: TRBV28; j_call: TRBJ2-7; clone_size: -
cdr3_aa: CAWSAGQLNTEAFF; v_call: TRBV30; j_call: TRBJ1-1; clone_size: -
cdr3_aa: CASSFGGGLEFF; v_call: TRBV27; j_call: TRBJ2-1; clone_size: once
cdr3_aa: CASSIAPNMNTEAFF; v_call: TRBV19; j_call: TRBJ1-1; clone_size: -
cdr3_aa: CASSLDSEETQYF; v_call: TRBV7-7; j_call: TRBJ2-5; clone_size: -
cdr3_aa: CASSFSPTSGGPDTQYF; v_call: TRBV19; j_call: TRBJ2-3; clone_size: once
cdr3_aa: CASSSSGAGEAFF; v_call: TRBV7-9; j_call: TRBJ1-1; clone_size: once
cdr3_aa: CASSDLREGTEGNYGYTF; v_call: TRBV6-4; j_call: TRBJ1-2; clone_size: -
cdr3_aa: CASSPTGTRGYTF; v_call: TRBV5-6; j_call: TRBJ1-2; clone_size: -
cdr3_aa: CASTNPGQGNTEAFF; v_call: TRBV5-6; j_call: TRBJ1-1; clone_size: -
cdr3_aa: CASRQDSASIGYQYF; v_call: TRBV27; j_call: TRBJ2-7; clone_size: -
cdr3_aa: CASSADRGYGYTF; v_call: TRBV11-1; j_call: TRBJ1-2; clone_size: -
cdr3_aa: CASSQLQGGEYEQYF; v_call: TRBV4-3; j_call: TRBJ2-7; clone_size: -
cdr3_aa: CASSEENRPLHF; v_call: TRBV6-1; j_call: TRBJ1-6; clone_size: -
cdr3_aa: CASGGGTEAFF; v_call: TRBV19; j_call: TRBJ1-1; clone_size: -
cdr3_aa: CASSLGEDANTEAFF; v_call: TRBV5-1; j_call: TRBJ1-1; clone_size: -
cdr3_aa: CASSLSGRMGAGKNQETQYF; v_call: TRBV28; j_call: TRBJ2-5; clone_size: -
cdr3_aa: CASSIRGVATNEKLFF; v_call: TRBV19; j_call: TRBJ1-4; clone_size: -
cdr3_aa: CASSGGQAHNEKLFF; v_call: TRBV5-6; j_call: TRBJ1-4; clone_size: few
cdr3_aa: CSVEDRGASTDTQYF; v_call: TRBV29-1; j_call: TRBJ2-3; clone_size: -
cdr3_aa: CASSQPTGVEKLFF; v_call: TRBV4-1; j_call: TRBJ1-4; clone_size: -
cdr3_aa: CASSGNRRGEKLFF; v_call: TRBV2; j_call: TRBJ1-4; clone_size: -
cdr3_aa: CASSGGQGSTLGYNSPLHF; v_call: TRBV5-6; j_call: TRBJ1-6; clone_size: -
cdr3_aa: CASSVGTPYNEQFF; v_call: TRBV9; j_call: TRBJ2-1; clone_size: -
cdr3_aa: CASSIDLGGFYEQYF; v_call: TRBV19; j_call: TRBJ2-7; clone_size: -
cdr3_aa: CATSARDTYNSPLHF; v_call: TRBV15; j_call: TRBJ1-6; clone_size: -
cdr3_aa: CASSFTSGGASSYEQYF; v_call: TRBV7-8; j_call: TRBJ2-7; clone_size: -
cdr3_aa: CASSPRTGGNSPLHF; v_call: TRBV5-6; j_call: TRBJ1-6; clone_size: once
cdr3_aa: CASSSGQGPSGANVLTF; v_call: TRBV5-6; j_call: TRBJ2-6; clone_size: -
cdr3_aa: CASSPLGGREKLFF; v_call: TRBV27; j_call: TRBJ1-4; clone_size: -
cdr3_aa: CASIAQGGNTEAFF; v_call: TRBV6-5; j_call: TRBJ1-1; clone_size: -
cdr3_aa: CASKDRGRANEKLFF; v_call: TRBV19; j_call: TRBJ1-4; clone_size: -
cdr3_aa: CASSQDQTRITNYGYTF; v_call: TRBV3-1/TRBV3-2; j_call: TRBJ1-2; clone_size: -
cdr3_aa: CASRCLTEDRGPLYSNQPQHF; v_call: TRBV27; j_call: TRBJ1-5; clone_size: -
cdr3_aa: CASSMGQRFNQPQHF; v_call: TRBV19; j_call: TRBJ1-5; clone_size: -
cdr3_aa: CASSEAPGQGDSQFF; v_call: TRBV5-1; j_call: TRBJ2-1; clone_size: -
cdr3_aa: CATLDRASYEQYF; v_call: TRBV12-3/TRBV12-4; j_call: TRBJ2-7; clone_size: once
cdr3_aa: CASSQVVWAEGSYEQYF; v_call: TRBV14; j_call: TRBJ2-7; clone_size: -
cdr3_aa: CAIRDLDRGLHEQYF; v_call: TRBV10-3; j_call: TRBJ2-7; clone_size: -